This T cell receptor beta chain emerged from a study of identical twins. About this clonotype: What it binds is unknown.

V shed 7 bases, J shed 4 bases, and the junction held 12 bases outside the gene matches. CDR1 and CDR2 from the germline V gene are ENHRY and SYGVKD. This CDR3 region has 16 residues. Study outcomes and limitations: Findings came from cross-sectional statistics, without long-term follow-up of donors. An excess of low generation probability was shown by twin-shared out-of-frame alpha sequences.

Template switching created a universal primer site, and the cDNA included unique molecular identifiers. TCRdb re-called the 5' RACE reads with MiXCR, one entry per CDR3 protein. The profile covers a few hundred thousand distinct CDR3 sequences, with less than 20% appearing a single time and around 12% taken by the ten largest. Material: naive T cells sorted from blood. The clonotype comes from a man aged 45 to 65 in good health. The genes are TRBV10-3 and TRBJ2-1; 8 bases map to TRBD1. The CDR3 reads CAITQTDRGHYNEQFF. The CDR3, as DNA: TGTGCCATCACGCAGACCGACAGGGGCCATTACAATGAGCAGTTCTTC.